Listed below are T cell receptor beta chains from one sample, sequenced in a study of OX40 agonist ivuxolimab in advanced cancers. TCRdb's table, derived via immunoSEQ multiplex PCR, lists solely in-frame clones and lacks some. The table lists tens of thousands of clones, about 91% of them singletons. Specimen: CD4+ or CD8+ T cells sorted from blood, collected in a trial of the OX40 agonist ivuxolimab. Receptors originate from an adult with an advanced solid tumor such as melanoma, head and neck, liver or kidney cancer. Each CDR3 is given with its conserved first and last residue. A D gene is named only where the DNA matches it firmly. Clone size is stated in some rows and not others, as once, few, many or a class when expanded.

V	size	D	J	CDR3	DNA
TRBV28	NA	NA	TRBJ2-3	CASSLGQSTDTQYF	TGTGCCAGCAGTTTGGGGCAGAGCACAGATACGCAGTATTTT
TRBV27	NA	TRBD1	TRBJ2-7	CASSYTGTAYEQYF	TGTGCCAGCAGTTATACCGGGACAGCCTACGAGCAGTACTTC
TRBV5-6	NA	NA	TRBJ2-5	CASSLYYRQETQYF	TGTGCCAGCAGCTTGTACTACCGACAAGAGACCCAGTACTTC
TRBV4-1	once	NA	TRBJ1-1	CASSQSPLLFGGAFF	TGCGCCAGCAGCCAAAGCCCCCTTTTGTTCGGCGGGGCTTTCTTT
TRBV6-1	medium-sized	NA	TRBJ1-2	CASSEWADSNYGYTF	TGTGCCAGCAGTGAATGGGCGGACTCTAACTATGGCTACACCTTC
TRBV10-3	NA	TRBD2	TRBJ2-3	CAISESAAGGTDTQYF	TGTGCCATCAGTGAGTCGGCAGCGGGGGGCACAGATACGCAGTATTTT
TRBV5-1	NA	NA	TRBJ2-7	CASSFDVPYEQYF	TGCGCCAGCAGCTTTGACGTACCCTACGAGCAGTACTTC
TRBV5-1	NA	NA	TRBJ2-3	CASSFSSSTDTQYF	TGCGCCAGCAGCTTTAGCTCTAGCACAGATACGCAGTATTTT
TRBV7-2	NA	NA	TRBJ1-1	CASSFLTAEAFF	TGTGCCAGCAGCTTCCTGACAGCTGAAGCTTTCTTT
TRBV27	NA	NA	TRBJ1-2	CASSLSPRGRGYTF	TGTGCCAGCAGTTTATCCCCTCGGGGGAGGGGCTACACCTTC
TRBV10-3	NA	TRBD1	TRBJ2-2	CAISELGDRQNTGELFF	TGTGCCATCAGTGAGTTAGGGGACAGGCAGAACACCGGGGAGCTGTTTTTT
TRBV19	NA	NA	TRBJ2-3	CASSITGATDTQYF	TGTGCCAGTAGTATCACGGGGGCCACAGATACGCAGTATTTT
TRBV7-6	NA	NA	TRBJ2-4	CASSLAPQNIQYF	TGTGCCAGCAGCTTAGCGCCCCAAAACATTCAGTACTTC
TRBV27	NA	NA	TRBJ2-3	CASSLFGPHTDTQYF	TGTGCCAGCAGTTTATTTGGTCCCCACACAGATACGCAGTATTTT
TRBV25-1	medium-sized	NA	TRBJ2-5	CASSKTTKQETQYF	TGTGCCAGCAGCAAAACTACTAAACAAGAGACCCAGTACTTC
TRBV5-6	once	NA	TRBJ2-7	CASSLATGIFYEQYF	TGTGCCAGCAGCTTGGCCACAGGGATATTCTACGAGCAGTACTTC
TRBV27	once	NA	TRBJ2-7	CASSFSSSYEQYF	TGTGCCAGCAGTTTCTCCTCATCCTACGAGCAGTACTTC
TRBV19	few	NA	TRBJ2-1	CASSITGGGTSYNEQFF	TGTGCCAGTAGTATTACCGGAGGCGGGACTTCCTACAATGAGCAGTTCTTC
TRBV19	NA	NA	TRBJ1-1	CASSIDLGTEAFF	TGTGCCAGTAGTATAGATCTTGGCACTGAAGCTTTCTTT
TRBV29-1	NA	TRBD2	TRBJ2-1	CSEIPGLAGNNEQFF	TGCAGCGAGATACCGGGACTAGCGGGAAACAATGAGCAGTTCTTC
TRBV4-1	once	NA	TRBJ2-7	CASSPKGDEQYF	TGCGCCAGCAGCCCTAAAGGGGACGAGCAGTACTTC
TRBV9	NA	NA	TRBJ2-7	CASSVTGEATYEQYF	TGTGCCAGCAGCGTAACAGGAGAAGCTACCTACGAGCAGTACTTC
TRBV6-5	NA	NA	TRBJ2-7	CASRQGSEQYF	TGTGCCAGCAGACAGGGTTCCGAGCAGTACTTC
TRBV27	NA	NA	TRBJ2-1	CASSSLSNEQFF	TGTGCCAGCAGTTCCCTAAGCAATGAGCAGTTCTTC
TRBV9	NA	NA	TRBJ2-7	CASSVVDREGEQYF	TGTGCCAGCAGCGTCGTTGACAGGGAGGGCGAGCAGTACTTC
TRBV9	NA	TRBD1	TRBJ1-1	CASSVGDRNTEAFF	TGTGCCAGCAGCGTAGGGGACAGGAACACTGAAGCTTTCTTT
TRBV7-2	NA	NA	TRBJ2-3	CASSYLANPGDTQYF	TGTGCCAGCAGCTATCTCGCGAACCCGGGAGATACGCAGTATTTT
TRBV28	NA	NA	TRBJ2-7	CASSSLLGVPLGEQYF	TGTGCCAGCAGTTCCCTCCTGGGGGTACCCTTGGGCGAGCAGTACTTC
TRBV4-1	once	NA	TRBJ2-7	CASSQTGLRDSYEQYF	TGCGCCAGCAGCCAAACAGGTTTGAGGGATTCCTACGAGCAGTACTTC
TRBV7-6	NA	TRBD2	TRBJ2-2	CASSLAGTINTGELFF	TGTGCCAGCAGCTTAGCGGGGACTATTAACACCGGGGAGCTGTTTTTT
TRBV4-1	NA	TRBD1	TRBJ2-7	CASSQIDRGLYEQYF	TGCGCCAGCAGCCAAATCGACAGGGGGCTTTACGAGCAGTACTTC
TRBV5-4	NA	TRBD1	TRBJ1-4	CASSFDRDSNEKLFF	TGTGCCAGCAGCTTCGACAGGGACTCCAATGAAAAACTGTTTTTT
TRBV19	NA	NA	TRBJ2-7	CASSITGYSSYEQYF	TGTGCCAGTAGTATAACCGGCTATAGCTCCTACGAGCAGTACTTC
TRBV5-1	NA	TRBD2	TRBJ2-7	CASSLVTGGSYEQYF	TGCGCCAGCAGCTTGGTAACGGGGGGCTCCTACGAGCAGTACTTC
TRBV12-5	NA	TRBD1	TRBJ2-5	CASGTESGTGEWETQYF	TGTGCTAGTGGGACCGAGTCGGGCACAGGGGAGTGGGAGACCCAGTACTTC
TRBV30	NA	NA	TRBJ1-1	CAWSELVGTEAFF	TGTGCCTGGAGTGAACTTGTGGGCACTGAAGCTTTCTTT
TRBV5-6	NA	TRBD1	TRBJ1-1	CASSLQGSVNTEAFF	TGTGCCAGCAGCTTACAGGGGTCGGTGAACACTGAAGCTTTCTTT
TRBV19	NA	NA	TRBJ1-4	CASNPWAGNEKLFF	TGTGCCAGTAACCCGTGGGCGGGGAATGAAAAACTGTTTTTT
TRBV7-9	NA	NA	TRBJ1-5	CASSRGGNNQPQHF	TGTGCCAGCAGCAGGGGGGGGAACAATCAGCCCCAGCATTTT
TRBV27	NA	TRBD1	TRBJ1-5	CASSSDRDQPQHF	TGTGCCAGCAGCTCGGACAGGGATCAGCCCCAGCATTTT
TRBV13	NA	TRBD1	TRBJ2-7	CASRSGTVAYEQYF	TGTGCCAGCAGGTCCGGGACAGTTGCCTACGAGCAGTACTTC
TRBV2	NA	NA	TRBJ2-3	CATPRGRGGTDTQYF	TGTGCCACCCCGAGGGGGCGGGGGGGCACAGATACGCAGTATTTT
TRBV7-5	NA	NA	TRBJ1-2	CVRSALTEGVNRGYGYTF	TGTGTCAGAAGCGCGCTGACAGAAGGGGTAAACAGGGGCTATGGCTACACCTTC
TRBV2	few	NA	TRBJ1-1	CASSLTGTEAFF	TGTGCCAGCAGCCTGACAGGCACTGAAGCTTTCTTT
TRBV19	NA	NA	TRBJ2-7	CASSRAGRIYDEQYF	TGTGCCAGTAGTAGGGCAGGGAGGATTTACGACGAGCAGTACTTC
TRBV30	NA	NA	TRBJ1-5	CAWSAISKNQPQHF	TGTGCCTGGAGTGCCATCTCAAAGAATCAGCCCCAGCATTTT
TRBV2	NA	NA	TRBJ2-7	CASSEALRGSLYEQYF	TGTGCCAGCAGTGAAGCGCTTCGGGGCAGCCTATACGAGCAGTACTTC